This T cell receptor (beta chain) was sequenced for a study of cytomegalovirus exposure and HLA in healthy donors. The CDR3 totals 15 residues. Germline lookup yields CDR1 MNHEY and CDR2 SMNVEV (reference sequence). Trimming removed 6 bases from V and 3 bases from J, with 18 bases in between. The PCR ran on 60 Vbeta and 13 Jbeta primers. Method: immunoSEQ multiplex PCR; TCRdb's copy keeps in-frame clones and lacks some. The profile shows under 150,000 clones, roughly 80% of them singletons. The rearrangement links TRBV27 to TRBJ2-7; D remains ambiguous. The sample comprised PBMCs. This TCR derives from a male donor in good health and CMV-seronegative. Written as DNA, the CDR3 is TGTGCCAGCAGGGTTGGCCCGTACAAGAACTACGAGCAGTACTTC. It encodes CASRVGPYKNYEQYF.